This entry lists 26 T cell receptor beta chains sequenced from one sample in a study of T cell responses to AZD1222 COVID-19 vaccine. Libraries were prepared by immunoSEQ multiplex PCR; TCRdb keeps only in-frame clonotypes and omits some of them. The data contain 85,000 to 120,000 clones, approximately 81% of them seen just once; the ten biggest clones take up about a sixth. Sequences were derived from peripheral blood, sampled on day 0 of AZD1222 vaccination. The receptor set was obtained from an adult in good health.

The DNA of the CDR3 is TGTGCCAGCAGTTTACGGGAAGAGACCCAGTACTTC. Protein product: CASSLREETQYF. V is TRBV28 and J is TRBJ2-5; unclear D gene. V lost 2 bases to trimming and J lost 3 bases, with 4 bases between them. The CDR3 sequence is 12 residues long. Per germline, CDR1 MDHEN and CDR2 SYDVKM.

This sequence joins TRBV18 and TRBJ2-1; tentative D call: TRBD2 (5 bases). Germline CDR1 is KGHSH and CDR2 is LQKENI. V was clipped by 4 bases and J by 9 bases, with 7 bases between them. This CDR3 spans 11 amino acids. This CDR3 is CASSLRGEQFF. Here the CDR3 DNA reads TGTGCCAGCTCACTACGGGGTGAGCAGTTCTTC. Drawing the rest from reference TRBV18 and TRBJ2-1, the complete variable domain is NAGVMQNPRHLVRRRGQEARLRCSPMKGHSHVYWYRQLPEEGLKFMVYLQKENIIDESGMPKERFSAEFPKEGPSILRIQQVVRGDSAAYFCASSLRGEQFFGPGTRLTVL.

The chain uses TRBV7-9 and TRBJ2-1, with D hard to call. Germline assignment: CDR1 SEHNR and CDR2 FQNEAQ (reference sequence). This CDR3 region has 13 residues. Trimming stripped 7 bases from V and 4 bases from J, with 11 bases between. This chain's CDR3 is CASTVDTYNEQFF. Written as DNA, the CDR3 is TGTGCCAGCACGGTCGACACTTACAATGAGCAGTTCTTC.

This clone was recorded only once. The chain recombines TRBV7-9 with TRBJ2-6; TRBD1 is a possible D gene (6 bases). Germline V gives CDR1 SEHNR, CDR2 FQNEAQ (reference sequence). The CDR3 covers 17 residues. Trimming cost V 4 bases and J 2 bases, with 15 bases left between them. The CDR3 region is CASSSDRKRTGANVLTF. CDR3 bases: TGTGCCAGCAGCTCGGACAGAAAACGGACTGGGGCCAACGTCCTGACTTTC.

This rearrangement joins TRBV28 to TRBJ2-7; D unresolved. Between the trimmed V and J ends, which lost 3 bases and 3 bases, there was a span of 9 bases. Germline loops: CDR1 MDHEN, CDR2 SYDVKM. The CDR3 has 13 amino acids. The CDR3 reads CASSFGRSYEQYV. As DNA, the CDR3 is TGTGCCAGCAGTTTTGGACGGAGCTACGAGCAGTACGTC.

The table lists this clone with a few counts. The genes are TRBV29-1 and TRBJ2-5; a weak D match, TRBD2 (5 bases). Trimming stripped 5 bases from V and 5 bases from J, with 15 bases between. The germline CDR1 and CDR2 sequences are SQVTM and ANQGSEA. The CDR3 contains 13 residues. The CDR3, as DNA: TGCAGCGTTCAGCCGGCGGGTGGCGAGACCCAGTACTTC. Its translation: CSVQPAGGETQYF.

The chain joins TRBV9 to TRBJ2-1; 7 bases map to TRBD1. CDR1 and CDR2 from the germline V gene are SGDLS and YYNGEE. The ends lost 4 bases at V and 1 base at J; junction bases unmatched: 5. The CDR3 runs 15 residues. CDR3 sequence (DNA): TGTGCCAGCAGCCCCAGGGGGAATTCCTACAATGAGCAGTTCTTC. Protein: CASSPRGNSYNEQFF.

Concerning this clone: Other DNA sequences in the sample encode the same CDR3. The chain couples TRBV7-2 to TRBJ1-1; no clear D gene. The CDR3 is 13 amino acids. Germline CDR1 and CDR2: SGHTA and FQGNSA. V shed 5 bases and J shed 1 base, with 8 bases lying between them. CDR3 loop: CASSLPGNTEAFF. CDR3 DNA sequence: TGTGCCAGCAGCCTACCGGGGAACACTGAAGCTTTCTTT.

The J gene is TRBJ1-6, the V gene TRBV30; D uncertain. This CDR3 region has 12 residues. Germline CDR1 is GTSNPN and CDR2 is SVGIG (reference sequence). V lost 0 bases to trimming and J lost 10 bases, with 7 bases between them. DNA for the CDR3: TGTGCCTGGAGTGTACCTGGATCACCCCTCCACTTT. Its translation is CAWSVPGSPLHF.

This clone was detected only a few times. This chain uses TRBV11-3 with TRBJ2-1, with 7 bases identical to TRBD2. In germline, CDR1 is SGHNT, CDR2 YENEEA. This CDR3 is 15 amino acids long. J was trimmed by 5 bases and V by 7 bases; bases with no gene match: 11. CDR3: CASIQGGGRHNEQFF. In nucleotides, the CDR3 is TGTGCCAGCATCCAGGGTGGCGGGAGACACAATGAGCAGTTCTTC.

The chain links TRBV6-5 to TRBJ2-5, with 9 nucleotides matching TRBD2. Germline CDR1 MNHEY, CDR2 SVGAGI. This CDR3 region has 13 residues. The V gene end was trimmed by 6 bases and the J gene end by 5 bases; junction bases not matched to a gene: 4. CDR3 protein: CASRASGTETQYF. The CDR3, as DNA: TGTGCCAGCAGGGCTAGCGGGACGGAGACCCAGTACTTC.

The chain recombines TRBV15 with TRBJ2-4; a weak D match, TRBD1 (6 bases). Germline-derived CDR1 and CDR2 are LNHNV and YYDKDF (reference sequence). The CDR3 loop spans 16 amino acids. V was pared by 0 bases and J by 6 bases, with 15 bases between. In DNA form, the CDR3 reads TGTGCCACCAGCAGAGATCAGGACAGCTCCCCAAACATTCAGTACTTC. It codes for CATSRDQDSSPNIQYF.

This chain connects TRBV7-9 to TRBJ2-5, with 10 bases fitting TRBD2. Germline CDR1 SEHNR, CDR2 FQNEAQ (reference sequence). J gave up 5 bases and V 3 bases, and 3 bases lay outside the gene matches. The CDR3 is made up of 14 amino acids. CDR3 region: CASSFVAGGETQYF. The CDR3 coding sequence is TGTGCCAGCAGCTTCGTAGCGGGGGGTGAGACCCAGTACTTC.

The V call is TRBV6-5, the J call TRBJ1-1, with a weak D call TRBD1 (5 bases). Between the trimmed V and J ends, which lost 7 bases and 1 base, there was a span of 13 bases. Germline CDR1 reads MNHEY; CDR2 reads SVGAGI. CDR3 length: 14 residues. In DNA, the CDR3 is TGTGCCAGCACCCAAGGGGCAGCGAACACTGAAGCTTTCTTT. As protein: CASTQGAANTEAFF.

This clone was counted only a few times. The V call is TRBV11-3, the J call TRBJ1-1, with 9 bases identical to TRBD1. This CDR3 is 15 amino acids long. V trimming: 5 bases; J trimming: 4 bases; junction bases outside the gene matches: 8. Per the germline V gene, CDR1 is SGHNT and CDR2 is YENEEA. CDR3 loop: CASSKTVTGGTEAFF. Written as DNA, the CDR3 is TGTGCCAGCAGCAAAACCGTGACAGGGGGCACTGAAGCTTTCTTT.

V usage is TRBV6-5 and J usage is TRBJ1-5; the match to TRBD1 covers 8 bases. This CDR3 is built from 14 residues. Germline V gives CDR1 MNHEY, CDR2 SVGAGI. Trimming removed 5 bases from V and 4 bases from J; junction bases left unmatched: 4. DNA of the CDR3: TGTGCCAGCAGTCCCCGGACAGGGAATCAGCCCCAGCATTTT. Translation gives CASSPRTGNQPQHF.

The chain links TRBV19 to TRBJ1-5; 12 bases match TRBD1. V lost 3 bases to trimming and J lost 2 bases; unmatched junction nucleotides: 8. The CDR3 contains 18 residues. Germline-derived CDR1 and CDR2 are LNHDA and SQIVND (reference sequence). CDR3 bases: TGTGCCAGTAGTATGGGGGACAGGGGGCGCAGAGGCAATCAGCCCCAGCATTTT. This sequence encodes CASSMGDRGRRGNQPQHF.

The chain links TRBV27 to TRBJ1-6, with D hard to call. In germline, CDR1 is MNHEY, CDR2 SMNVEV (reference sequence). The CDR3 runs to 16 residues. V was clipped by 1 base and J by 0 bases, with 7 bases between them. CDR3 sequence (DNA): TGTGCCAGCAGTTTATGGGGTAGCTCCTATAATTCACCCCTCCACTTT. Residues: CASSLWGSSYNSPLHF.

CDR3 bases: TGTGCCACCAGCAGAGCCCGCCTACAGCAGGGGGGCACTGAAGCTTTCTTT. It codes for CATSRARLQQGGTEAFF. V usage is TRBV15 and J usage is TRBJ1-1; 7 nucleotides align to TRBD1. The CDR3 sequence is 17 residues long. Germline V CDR1 and CDR2: LNHNV, YYDKDF (reference sequence). V gave up 1 base and J gave up 4 bases; unmatched junction bases: 12.

This clone was detected only a few times. V is TRBV10-3 and J is TRBJ1-2; D might be TRBD1 (5 bases). Trimming shortened V by 6 bases and J by 7 bases, and 21 bases separated the two germline ends. The CDR3 length is 15 residues. The V gene's germline CDR1 is ENHRY and CDR2 SYGVKD. For the CDR3, the DNA is TGTGCCATCAGGGTCCGGGAGGGGCCCGTCTCTGGCTACACCTTC. As protein: CAIRVREGPVSGYTF.

The CDR3 here is CASSEIAANTGELFF. The DNA for the CDR3 is TGTGCCAGCAGTGAAATAGCGGCGAACACCGGGGAGCTGTTTTTT. The genes are TRBV2 and TRBJ2-2; D perhaps matches TRBD2 (6 bases). V dropped 2 bases and J dropped 0 bases, with 7 bases sitting between them. Germline CDR1 and CDR2: SNHLY and FYNNEI. This CDR3 has 15 amino acids.

The table lists this clone with a count of one. This chain links TRBV9 with TRBJ1-2; D may be TRBD1 (6 bases). The germline V gene has CDR1 SGDLS and CDR2 YYNGEE. CDR3 size: 15 residues. Trimming pared 4 bases from V and 3 bases from J, leaving 16 bases between. CDR3 sequence reads: CASSSGGGADYGYTF. The DNA for the CDR3 is TGTGCCAGCAGCTCAGGCGGGGGCGCCGACTATGGCTACACCTTC. Filled out from reference TRBV9 and TRBJ1-2, the complete variable domain reads DSGVTQTPKHLITATGQRVTLRCSPRSGDLSVYWYQQSLDQGLQFLIQYYNGEERAKGNILERFSAQQFPDLHSELNLSSLELGDSALYFCASSSGGGADYGYTFGSGTRLTVV.

The chain carries TRBV11-2 and TRBJ1-3; D is ambiguous. V lost 3 bases, J lost 2 bases, and 8 bases lay in between. The CDR3 has 14 amino acids. The germline V gene has CDR1 SGHAT and CDR2 FQNNGV. CDR3 DNA: TGTGCCAGCAGCTTGGGAAGTCCTGGAAACACCATATATTTT. Protein sequence: CASSLGSPGNTIYF.

This sequence joins TRBV30 and TRBJ2-7; the D gene is possibly TRBD2 (7 bases). The CDR3 extends over 14 amino acids. Germline-derived CDR1 and CDR2 are GTSNPN and SVGIG (reference sequence). Trimming stripped 0 bases from V and 2 bases from J, with 11 bases between. The DNA for the CDR3 is TGTGCCTGGAGTGTAGGGGGGGACACCTACGAGCAGTACGTC. Translated, it gives CAWSVGGDTYEQYV.

This clone was seen only a few times. The V gene is TRBV6-2 or TRBV6-3, the J gene TRBJ1-5; tentatively, D is TRBD1 (5 bases). V shed 0 bases and J shed 7 bases, with 16 bases lying between them. The CDR3 consists of 16 residues. Germline V lookup: CDR1 MNHEY, CDR2 SVGEGT. The CDR3 here is CASSYSTGASGQPQHF. The CDR3 bases are TGTGCCAGCAGTTACTCGACTGGGGCCAGCGGGCAGCCCCAGCATTTT.

This chain joins TRBV15 and TRBJ2-1; 12 bases fit TRBD2. Germline V gene sequence: CDR1 LNHNV, CDR2 YYDKDF (reference sequence). This CDR3 has 17 residues. The ends lost 5 bases at V and 10 bases at J; junction bases unmatched: 15. CDR3 DNA: TGTGCCACCAGCTCCGGGACGACTAGCGGGAGTTCTCACGAGCAGTTCTTC. Translated: CATSSGTTSGSSHEQFF.